These T cell receptor beta chains were read from a single sample in a study of blood T cell repertoires in COVID-19. Measured with immunoSEQ multiplex PCR; TCRdb has only the in-frame clones, and not every one. This sample has 100,000 or so clones; approximately 85% occur once, and the top ten carry roughly 4.5%. What was sequenced was peripheral blood. These receptors were taken from a man between 50 and 59 years old with acute or convalescent COVID-19. Both conserved end residues are trimmed from each CDR3. The D gene is left open where the match is weak.

TRBJ1-3 | TRBD1 | TRBV4-1 | ASSQSGQGSGNTIY
TRBJ1-5 | . | TRBV19 | ASSPSIDNQPQH
TRBJ1-6 | TRBD1 | TRBV7-3 | ASSQGTGQYSPLH
TRBJ1-2 | . | TRBV27 | ASSHYRTVTKTGGYT
TRBJ2-7 | TRBD1 | TRBV29-1 | SVAAGTGSPWRQY
TRBJ1-2 | TRBD1 | TRBV2 | ASSKGTEYLYGYT
TRBJ2-6 | . | TRBV7-8 | ASSLARRVTGANVLT
TRBJ2-2 | . | TRBV28 | ASSPAEETGELF
TRBJ2-3 | . | TRBV5-1 | ASSLAGTDTQY
TRBJ2-7 | . | TRBV7-8 | ASSLGGQSSYEQY
TRBJ2-2 | TRBD1 | TRBV5-5 | ASSPRQGGTGELF
TRBJ2-3 | TRBD2 | TRBV13 | ASSSLRLAGGQDTQY
TRBJ1-2 | TRBD1 | TRBV5-3 | ARSTDRGEGIYGYT
TRBJ1-5 | . | TRBV2 | ASSGVLNQPQH
TRBJ2-3 | TRBD2 | TRBV4-1 | ASSQDLPGRVGSTDTQY
TRBJ1-5 | . | TRBV5-1 | ASSLGGFNQPQH
TRBJ2-7 | TRBD2 | TRBV4-2 | ASSQASSGNSYEQY
TRBJ2-3 | . | TRBV25-1 | ATIRGTDTQY
TRBJ2-7 | . | TRBV19 | ASSIGSGSYEQY
TRBJ1-2 | . | TRBV5-4 | ASSLGGETVYGYT
TRBJ1-1 | TRBD1 | TRBV6-5 | ASSRQGEAF
TRBJ1-1 | TRBD1 | TRBV28 | ASSYPGTANTEAF
TRBJ2-3 | TRBD2 | TRBV9 | ASSVGLAQTDTQY
TRBJ1-5 | . | TRBV28 | ASSHPTGSNQPQH
TRBJ2-7 | TRBD1 | TRBV27 | ASRDRSYEQY
TRBJ1-1 | . | TRBV12-3/TRBV12-4 | ASRRTTNTEAF
TRBJ1-1 | . | TRBV29-1 | SVIRGNTEAF
TRBJ1-4 | . | TRBV6-2/TRBV6-3 | ASSYTGEKLF
TRBJ2-7 | TRBD1 | TRBV24-1 | ATSDPGQGAYEQY
TRBJ2-1 | . | TRBV11-3 | ASSLTGYNEQF
TRBJ2-4 | . | TRBV3-1/TRBV3-2 | ASSPGPVRNIQY
TRBJ2-1 | TRBD2 | TRBV6-5 | ASTAGTSGRFEQF
TRBJ2-7 | TRBD1 | TRBV28 | ASSSPDRGEHEQY
TRBJ1-1 | . | TRBV5-6 | ASSLGSTEAF
TRBJ1-5 | . | TRBV28 | ASSLLRTPYSNQPQH
TRBJ1-1 | . | TRBV6-5 | ASRPVVQNTEAF
TRBJ2-7 | TRBD1 | TRBV9 | ASSEGTGSGEQY
TRBJ1-3 | . | TRBV3-1/TRBV3-2 | ASTLAGTNSGNTIY
TRBJ1-6 | . | TRBV28 | ASSHTGRGANSPLH
TRBJ2-3 | . | TRBV7-9 | ASSLGQGTDTQY
TRBJ1-2 | . | TRBV24-1 | ATSGMRGGGYT
TRBJ1-1 | . | TRBV27 | ASRVNFGTEAF
TRBJ1-2 | . | TRBV11-2 | ASSFEGDGYT
TRBJ2-1 | TRBD2 | TRBV24-1 | ATSGGFRGPRLAGRVSYNEQF
TRBJ2-2 | . | TRBV10-1 | ASSKGGRSTGELF
TRBJ2-2 | TRBD1 | TRBV7-6 | ASSLVSLTGVGNTGELF
TRBJ2-2 | TRBD1 | TRBV30 | ATRQGNAGELF
TRBJ2-1 | . | TRBV29-1 | SGSGILHNEQF
TRBJ2-7 | . | TRBV10-3 | AISPGQPNPYEQY
TRBJ1-1 | . | TRBV4-1 | ASSQVPGYTEAF
TRBJ1-2 | TRBD1 | TRBV2 | ASSPGTGGGYGYT
TRBJ1-3 | TRBD1 | TRBV27 | ASSWTGESGNTIY
TRBJ2-7 | . | TRBV6-5 | ASSSHSTRLSYEQY
TRBJ2-3 | . | TRBV7-9 | ASSIGDTQY
TRBJ2-5 | TRBD2 | TRBV7-3 | ASSQTAGGGETQY
TRBJ2-1 | . | TRBV6-5 | ASSYRSSYNEQF
TRBJ2-7 | TRBD2 | TRBV5-1 | ASSPTSGLYEQY